The source of this T cell receptor beta chain is a study of TIL therapy for anti-PD-1-resistant metastatic lung cancer. The time point here: pre-treatment sample, taken before nivolumab and TIL therapy. Pleural nodules or supraclavicular lymph nodes made up most of the excised metastases sampled. Tumors were harvested before any PD-1/PD-L1 blockade. CDR1 and CDR2 (germline): MGHRA, YSYEKL. This CDR3 contains 16 residues. Between the trimmed V and J ends, which lost 1 base and 0 bases, there was a span of 10 bases. Sequencing used immunoSEQ v3. The table came from immunoSEQ multiplex PCR; TCRdb's copy has only in-frame clones and leaves some out. The repertoire holds tens of thousands of clones, with roughly 72% as singletons.

The receptor comes from a person aged 25 to 85 with non-small cell lung cancer. The V and J genes are TRBV4-1 and TRBJ1-3; the D is unclear. This material consisted of tumor tissue, taken at baseline. DNA for the CDR3: TGCGCCAGCAGCCAAGGTTACCCGAGCTCTGGAAACACCATATATTTT. It codes for CASSQGYPSSGNTIYF.